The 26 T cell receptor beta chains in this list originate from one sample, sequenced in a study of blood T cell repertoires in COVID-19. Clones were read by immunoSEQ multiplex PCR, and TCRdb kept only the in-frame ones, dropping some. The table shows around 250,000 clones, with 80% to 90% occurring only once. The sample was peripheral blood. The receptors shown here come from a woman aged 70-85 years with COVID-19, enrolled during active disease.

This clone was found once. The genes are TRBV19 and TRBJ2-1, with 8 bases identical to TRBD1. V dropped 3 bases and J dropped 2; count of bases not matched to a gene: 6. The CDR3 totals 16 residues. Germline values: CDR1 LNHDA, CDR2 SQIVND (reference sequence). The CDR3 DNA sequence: TGTGCCAGTAGTATGACCAGGGGGCTGGCCTACAATGAGCAGTTCTTC. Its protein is CASSMTRGLAYNEQFF.

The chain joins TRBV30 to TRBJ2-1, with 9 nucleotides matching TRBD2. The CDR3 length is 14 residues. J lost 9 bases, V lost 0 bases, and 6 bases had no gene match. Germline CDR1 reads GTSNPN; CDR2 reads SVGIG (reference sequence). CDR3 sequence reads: CAWSVRREGGEQFF. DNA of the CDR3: TGTGCCTGGAGTGTAAGGCGGGAGGGTGGTGAGCAGTTCTTC.

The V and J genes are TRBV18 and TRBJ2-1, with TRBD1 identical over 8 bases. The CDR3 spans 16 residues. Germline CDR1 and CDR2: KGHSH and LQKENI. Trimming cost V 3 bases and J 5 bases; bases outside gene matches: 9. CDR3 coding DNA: TGTGCCAGCTCACCTGCGGCAGGGGGCGGCCACAATGAGCAGTTCTTC. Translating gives CASSPAAGGGHNEQFF.

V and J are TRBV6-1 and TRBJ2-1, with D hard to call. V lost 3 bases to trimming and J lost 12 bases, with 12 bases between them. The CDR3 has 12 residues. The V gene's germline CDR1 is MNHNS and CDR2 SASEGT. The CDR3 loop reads CASSDNLPPQFF. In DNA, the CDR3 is TGTGCCAGCAGTGACAACTTACCCCCGCAGTTCTTC.

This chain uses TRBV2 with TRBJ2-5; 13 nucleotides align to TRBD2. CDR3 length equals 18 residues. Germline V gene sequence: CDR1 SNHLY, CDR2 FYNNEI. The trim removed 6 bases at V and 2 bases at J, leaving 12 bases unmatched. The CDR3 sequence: CASSGRGLAGTLQETQYF. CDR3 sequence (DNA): TGTGCCAGCAGCGGAAGGGGACTAGCGGGAACCTTACAAGAGACCCAGTACTTC.

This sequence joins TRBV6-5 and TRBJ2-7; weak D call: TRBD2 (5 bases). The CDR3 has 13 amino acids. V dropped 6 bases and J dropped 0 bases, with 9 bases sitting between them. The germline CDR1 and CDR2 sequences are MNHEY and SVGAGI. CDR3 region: CASRIGLSYEQYF. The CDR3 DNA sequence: TGTGCCAGCAGGATCGGACTCTCCTACGAGCAGTACTTC.

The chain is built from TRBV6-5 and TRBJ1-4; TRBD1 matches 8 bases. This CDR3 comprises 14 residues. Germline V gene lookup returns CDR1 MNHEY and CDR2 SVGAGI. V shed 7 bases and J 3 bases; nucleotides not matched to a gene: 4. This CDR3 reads CASTPDRANEKLFF. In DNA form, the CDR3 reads TGTGCCAGCACGCCGGACAGGGCTAATGAAAAACTGTTTTTT.

CDR3 sequence (DNA): TGTGCCAGCAGTTATTCCAGCGCTGGAAACACCATATATTTT. It translates to CASSYSSAGNTIYF. The rearrangement links TRBV6-5 to TRBJ1-3, with unresolved D. Germline V gives CDR1 MNHEY, CDR2 SVGAGI. The CDR3 spans 14 residues. Deletions cut 3 bases from V and 2 bases from J, with 8 bases between.

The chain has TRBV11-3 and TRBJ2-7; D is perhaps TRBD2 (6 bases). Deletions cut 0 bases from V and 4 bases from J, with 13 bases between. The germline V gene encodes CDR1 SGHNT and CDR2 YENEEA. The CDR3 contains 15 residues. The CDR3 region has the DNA TGTGCCAGCAGCTTAGAGGGCACGGGAGCTTACGAGCAGTACTTC. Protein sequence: CASSLEGTGAYEQYF.

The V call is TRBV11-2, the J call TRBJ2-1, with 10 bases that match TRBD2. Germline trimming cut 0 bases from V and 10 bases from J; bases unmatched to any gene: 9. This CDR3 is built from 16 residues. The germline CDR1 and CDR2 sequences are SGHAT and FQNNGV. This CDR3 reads CASSLDTSSGSREQFF. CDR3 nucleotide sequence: TGTGCCAGCAGCTTAGATACGTCTAGCGGGAGCCGGGAGCAGTTCTTC.

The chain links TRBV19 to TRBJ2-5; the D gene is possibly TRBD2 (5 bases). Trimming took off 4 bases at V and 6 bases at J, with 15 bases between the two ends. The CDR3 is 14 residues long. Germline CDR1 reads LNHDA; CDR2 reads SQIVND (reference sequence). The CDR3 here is CASSTNNRGKTQYF. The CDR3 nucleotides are TGTGCCAGTAGTACAAATAACCGAGGGAAGACCCAGTACTTC.

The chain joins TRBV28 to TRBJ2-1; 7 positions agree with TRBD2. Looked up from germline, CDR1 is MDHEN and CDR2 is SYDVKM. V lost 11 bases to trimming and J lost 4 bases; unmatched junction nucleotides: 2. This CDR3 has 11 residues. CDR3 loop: CAGGEYNEQFF. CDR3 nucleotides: TGTGCCGGGGGGGAGTACAATGAGCAGTTCTTC. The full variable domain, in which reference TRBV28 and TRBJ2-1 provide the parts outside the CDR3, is DVKVTQSSRYLVKRTGEKVFLECVQDMDHENMFWYRQDPGLGLRLIYFSYDVKMKEKGDIPEGYSVSREKKERFSLILESASTNQTSMYLCAGGEYNEQFFGPGTRLTVL.

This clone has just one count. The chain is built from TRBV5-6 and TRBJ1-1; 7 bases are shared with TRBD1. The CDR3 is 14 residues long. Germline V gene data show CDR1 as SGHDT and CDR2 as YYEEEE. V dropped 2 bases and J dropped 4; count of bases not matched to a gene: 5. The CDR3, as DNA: TGTGCCAGCAGCTTTAGGGGGCTAATCACTGAAGCTTTCTTT. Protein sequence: CASSFRGLITEAFF.

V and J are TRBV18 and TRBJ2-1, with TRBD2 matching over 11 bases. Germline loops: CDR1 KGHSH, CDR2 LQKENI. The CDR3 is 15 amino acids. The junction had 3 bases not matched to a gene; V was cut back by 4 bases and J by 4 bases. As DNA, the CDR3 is TGTGCCAGCTCACGCCTAGCGGGAGGTTACAATGAGCAGTTCTTC. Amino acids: CASSRLAGGYNEQFF. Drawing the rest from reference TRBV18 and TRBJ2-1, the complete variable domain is NAGVMQNPRHLVRRRGQEARLRCSPMKGHSHVYWYRQLPEEGLKFMVYLQKENIIDESGMPKERFSAEFPKEGPSILRIQQVVRGDSAAYFCASSRLAGGYNEQFFGPGTRLTVL.

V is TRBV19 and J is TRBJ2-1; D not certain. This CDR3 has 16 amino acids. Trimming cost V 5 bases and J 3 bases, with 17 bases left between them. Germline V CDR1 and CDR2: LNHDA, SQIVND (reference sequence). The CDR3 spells CASSRATGELYNEQFF. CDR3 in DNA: TGTGCCAGTAGTCGAGCGACTGGCGAACTCTACAATGAGCAGTTCTTC. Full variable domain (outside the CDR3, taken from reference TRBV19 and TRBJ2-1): DGGITQSPKYLFRKEGQNVTLSCEQNLNHDAMYWYRQDPGQGLRLIYYSQIVNDFQKGDIAEGYSVSREKKESFPLTVTSAQKNPTAFYLCASSRATGELYNEQFFGPGTRLTVL.

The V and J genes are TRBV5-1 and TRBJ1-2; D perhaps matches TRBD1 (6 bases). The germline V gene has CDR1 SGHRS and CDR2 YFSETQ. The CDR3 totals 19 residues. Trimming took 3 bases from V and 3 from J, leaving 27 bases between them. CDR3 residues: CASSSVGRTVEQRYYGYTF. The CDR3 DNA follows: TGCGCCAGCAGCTCGGTCGGAAGGACAGTGGAACAGAGATACTATGGCTACACCTTC.

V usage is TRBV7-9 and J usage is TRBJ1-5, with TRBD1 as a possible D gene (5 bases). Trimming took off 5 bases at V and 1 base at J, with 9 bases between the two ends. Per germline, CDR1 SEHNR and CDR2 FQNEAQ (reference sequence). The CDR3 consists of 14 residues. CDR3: CASSVDRSNQPQHF. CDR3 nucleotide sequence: TGTGCCAGCAGCGTTGACAGAAGCAATCAGCCCCAGCATTTT.

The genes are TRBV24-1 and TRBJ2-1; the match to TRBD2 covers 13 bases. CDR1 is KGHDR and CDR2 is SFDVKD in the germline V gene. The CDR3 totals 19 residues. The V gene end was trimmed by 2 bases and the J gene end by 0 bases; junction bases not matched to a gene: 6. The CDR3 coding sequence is TGTGCCACCAGTGATTCGGGACTAGCGGGACCGAGCTCCTACAATGAGCAGTTCTTC. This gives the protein CATSDSGLAGPSSYNEQFF.

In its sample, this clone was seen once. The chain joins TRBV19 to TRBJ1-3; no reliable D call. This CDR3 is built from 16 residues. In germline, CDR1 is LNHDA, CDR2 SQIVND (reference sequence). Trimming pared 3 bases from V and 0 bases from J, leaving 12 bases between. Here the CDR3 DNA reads TGTGCCAGTAGTATTGAGGGTCAGAGCTCTGGAAACACCATATATTTT. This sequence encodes CASSIEGQSSGNTIYF.

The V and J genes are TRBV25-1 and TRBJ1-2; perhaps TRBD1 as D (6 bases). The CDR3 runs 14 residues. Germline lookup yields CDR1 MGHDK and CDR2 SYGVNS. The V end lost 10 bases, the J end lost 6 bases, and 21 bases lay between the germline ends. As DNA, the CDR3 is TGTGCCACCAACGCCGGGGGGCGCGGGGATGGCTACACCTTC. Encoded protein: CATNAGGRGDGYTF.

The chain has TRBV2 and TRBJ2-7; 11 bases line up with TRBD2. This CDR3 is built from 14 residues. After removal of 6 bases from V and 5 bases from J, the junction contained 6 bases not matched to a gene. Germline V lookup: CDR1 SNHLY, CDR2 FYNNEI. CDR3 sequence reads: CASRELAGENEQYF. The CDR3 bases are TGTGCCAGCAGGGAACTAGCGGGAGAAAACGAGCAGTACTTC.

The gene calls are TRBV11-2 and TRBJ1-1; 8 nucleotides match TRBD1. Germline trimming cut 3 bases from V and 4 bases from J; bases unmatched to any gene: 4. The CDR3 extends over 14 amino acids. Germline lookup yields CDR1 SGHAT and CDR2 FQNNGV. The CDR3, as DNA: TGTGCCAGCAGCTTGCAGGGGGCGGGCACTGAAGCTTTCTTT. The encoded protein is CASSLQGAGTEAFF.

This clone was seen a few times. This chain's CDR3 is CAIRGEIGTLTEAFF. Written as DNA, the CDR3 is TGTGCCATCAGGGGAGAAATCGGGACACTCACTGAAGCTTTCTTT. The chain recombines TRBV10-3 with TRBJ1-1; D is perhaps TRBD1 (6 bases). V lost 6 bases to trimming and J lost 4 bases, with 18 bases between them. The length of the CDR3 is 15 residues. The germline V gene encodes CDR1 ENHRY and CDR2 SYGVKD.

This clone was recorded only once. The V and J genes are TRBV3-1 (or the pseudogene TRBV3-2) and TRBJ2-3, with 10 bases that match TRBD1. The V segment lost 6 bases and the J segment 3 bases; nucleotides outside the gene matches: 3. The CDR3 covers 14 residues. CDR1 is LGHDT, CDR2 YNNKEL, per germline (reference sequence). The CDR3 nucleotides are TGTGCCAGCAGACGGACAGGGGGAACAGATACGCAGTATTTT. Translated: CASRRTGGTDTQYF.

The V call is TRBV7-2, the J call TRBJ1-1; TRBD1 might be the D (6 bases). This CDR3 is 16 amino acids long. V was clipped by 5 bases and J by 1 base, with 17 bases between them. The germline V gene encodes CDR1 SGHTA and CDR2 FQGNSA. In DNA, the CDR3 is TGTGCCAGCAGCCAGACTTTGACGACAGGGAACACTGAAGCTTTCTTT. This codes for CASSQTLTTGNTEAFF.

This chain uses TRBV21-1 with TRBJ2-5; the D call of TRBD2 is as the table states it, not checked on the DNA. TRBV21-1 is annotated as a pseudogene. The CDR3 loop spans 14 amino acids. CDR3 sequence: CASKVGGPEETQYF. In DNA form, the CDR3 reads TGTGCCAGCAAGGTGGGAGGGCCGGAGGAGACCCAGTACTTC.